A single sample gave rise to the 3 T cell receptor beta chains below, sequenced in a study of beta chain features in type 1 diabetes. The authors reverse transcribed all of the isolated RNA, so sequencing captured expressed TCRB transcripts. Sequencing was performed with immunoSEQ multiplex PCR; in TCRdb, only in-frame clones are kept and a portion is missing. The sample contains 250,000 to 350,000 clones, roughly an eighth of which appear only once. What these receptors recognize is not known. General observations from the study: Moderate but significant shortening of TCRB CDR3s was recorded in all four CD4+ subsets from Type 1 diabetes patients.

Sequencing was done on a sample of naive CD4+ T cells from blood. All receptors come from a man in his thirties or forties with type 1 diabetes.

The chain employs TRBV29-1 and TRBJ2-5; D is unresolved. V was cut by 5 bases and J by 2 bases, with 9 bases left in between. Germline lookup yields CDR1 SQVTM and CDR2 ANQGSEA. The CDR3 is 12 residues long. CDR3 protein: CSVLTPQETQYF. The CDR3 DNA follows: TGCAGCGTTCTCACTCCACAAGAGACCCAGTACTTC.

The V call is TRBV5-6, the J call TRBJ1-4; 7 bases agree with TRBD1. Trimming took 5 bases from V and 6 from J; bases not matched to a gene: 7. Germline V gene sequence: CDR1 SGHDT, CDR2 YYEEEE. The CDR3 totals 14 residues. CDR3 in amino acids: CASSSSGQYEKLFF. The CDR3 DNA is TGTGCCAGCAGTAGTTCGGGACAGTATGAAAAACTGTTTTTT.

This clone showed up just a few times. The chain carries TRBV2 and TRBJ2-3, with 11 nucleotides matching TRBD2. Germline CDR1 SNHLY, CDR2 FYNNEI. J was trimmed by 6 bases and V by 4 bases; bases with no gene match: 3. The CDR3 extends over 14 amino acids. CDR3 in DNA: TGTGCCAGCAGTGGACTAGCGGGATCCGATACGCAGTATTTT. It codes for CASSGLAGSDTQYF.